Included here is one TCR beta chain sequence, with context. The target antigen is unknown. The data stem from a study of cytomegalovirus exposure and HLA in healthy donors. Overall study: Drawn from HLA-typed donors, around 85 million unique TCRs were held in an early data release.

13 Jbeta primers and 60 Vbeta primers were used for the PCR. Generated by immunoSEQ multiplex PCR, the TCRdb table keeps only in-frame clones and is missing some. The repertoire consists of around 150,000 clones, with around 72% occurring once and the leading ten covering roughly 1.4%. Overall study findings and caveats: In a later analysis, at a false discovery rate of 0.05, approximately 16,000 TCR beta sequences matched HLA alleles. Under in vitro conditions, a few CMV-associated chains were confirmed as specific for CMV antigens. Common viral pathogens seemed, in a later analysis, to connect with several of the most significant clusters.

Sequencing was performed on PBMCs. The receptor was derived from a man aged 45 to 65 in good health and CMV-seronegative.

The CDR3 here is CASSLGGPGLNTEAFF. In nucleotides, the CDR3 is TGTGCCAGCAGCTTGGGAGGTCCTGGGTTGAACACTGAAGCTTTCTTT. The V call is TRBV5-6, the J call TRBJ1-1, with D uncertain. The germline V gene has CDR1 SGHDT and CDR2 YYEEEE. The CDR3 extends over 16 amino acids. V lost 0 bases to trimming and J lost 0 bases, with 12 bases between them.